The T cell receptor (beta chain) described here comes from a study of shared clonotypes between healthy human individuals. As concerns this clone: Its cognate antigen is unknown.

Across several immunoSEQ plates, the genomic DNA of each subset was split evenly. In the sorted-subset replicate PCRs, around 220 ng DNA, 25,000 to 35,000 T cell genomes, was used. Some clones are missing from TCRdb's copy, which holds only in-frame ones; the method was immunoSEQ multiplex PCR. The data hold about 680,000 clones, with about 90% observed a single time. This CDR3 is 14 amino acids long. Germline CDR1 and CDR2: MNHEY and SMNVEV (reference sequence). The V gene end was trimmed by 5 bases and the J gene end by 0 bases; junction bases not matched to a gene: 1. Naive CD8 isolation took CD45RO-negative cells positively selected for CCR7 and excluded terminally differentiated effector memory CD45RA+ cells. Whole-study results and caveats: In having few donors, the study represented limited genetic and exposure-history diversity.

The source material was naive CD8+ T cells sorted from blood. This receptor was identified in a man younger than 40 in good health. The chain is built from TRBV27 and TRBJ1-1, with 9 bases lining up with TRBD1. The CDR3 sequence is CASSTGGLNTEAFF. As DNA, the CDR3 is TGTGCCAGCAGTACAGGGGGCTTGAACACTGAAGCTTTCTTT.